This TCR beta chain was profiled in a study of shared clonotypes between healthy human individuals. Background on the study: CD4 naive and memory got three plates each, CD8 naive two, CD8 memory one. The study's findings and limits: What rarefaction showed was incomplete sorted-subset sequencing despite large depth.

Turning to this clone: Its matching antigen is unknown.

Assay: immunoSEQ multiplex PCR; the TCRdb copy retains only in-frame clones and omits some. This table holds about 2.1 million clones, about 93% found once. The CDR3 consists of 16 residues. Between the trimmed V and J ends, which lost 1 base and 8 bases, there was a span of 18 bases. The germline gives CDR1 SGHAT, CDR2 FQNNGV. Positively selected for CCR7, the CD45RO-negative cells used as naive CD8 cells excluded terminally differentiated effector memory CD45RA+ cells. Recent acute infections and vaccinations were absent in the healthy HIV-negative adult donors. The specimen was naive CD8+ T cells from PBMCs. The TCR comes from a young man in good health. Some clones in this sample may be carry-over from other donors' samples. This chain joins TRBV11-2 and TRBJ2-1; a possible D gene is TRBD2 (5 bases). This chain's CDR3 is CASSLGLSIRGDEQFF. The CDR3 DNA reads as TGTGCCAGCAGCTTAGGTTTGTCAATACGGGGAGATGAGCAGTTCTTC.